One sample yielded the 31 T cell receptor beta chains listed below, sequenced in a study of shared clonotypes between healthy human individuals. Only in-frame clones appear in the TCRdb table, and some are missing; sequencing was by immunoSEQ multiplex PCR. This sample yields 2 million to 3 million clones, of which just over 90% are seen a single time; 0.13% to 0.15% belongs to the top ten. The material sequenced was naive CD4+ T cells sorted from blood. Subset described: CD45RA+ positively selected. The receptors originated from a man between 18 and 35 years old in good health.

Only one count was recorded for this clone. This rearrangement joins TRBV29-1 to TRBJ2-7, with D possibly called TRBD1 or TRBD2 (6 bases each). CDR1 SQVTM and CDR2 ANQGSEA come from the germline V gene. This CDR3 is built from 15 residues. V was shortened by 5 bases and J by 1 base, with 18 bases between the two germline ends. The CDR3 DNA reads as TGCAGCGTTAACCTCCTAGGGGGGCTATCCTACGAGCAGTACTTC. This gives the protein CSVNLLGGLSYEQYF.

This clone appeared a few times. This chain uses TRBV4-3 with TRBJ1-1; the D is unclear. The germline V and J ends were trimmed by 2 bases and 1 base, with 2 bases remaining between them. The CDR3 spans 12 residues. Germline CDR1 and CDR2: LGHNA and YSLEER. The CDR3 DNA reads as TGCGCCAGCAGCCAAACGAACACTGAAGCTTTCTTT. Amino acids: CASSQTNTEAFF.

This chain joins TRBV29-1 and TRBJ2-1; D call uncertain. This CDR3 is 12 amino acids long. Between the trimmed V and J ends, which lost 2 bases and 6 bases, there was a span of 8 bases. The germline V gene encodes CDR1 SQVTM and CDR2 ANQGSEA. Here the CDR3 reads CSVETQFNEQFF. The CDR3 bases are TGCAGCGTTGAAACACAGTTCAATGAGCAGTTCTTC.

This clone has a handful of counts. The chain has TRBV6-1 and TRBJ2-7; D remains unclear. Germline V gene sequence: CDR1 MNHNS, CDR2 SASEGT. V dropped 3 bases and J dropped 3 bases, with 9 bases sitting between them. This CDR3 region has 13 residues. This CDR3 is CASSDPILYEQYF. In DNA, the CDR3 is TGTGCCAGCAGTGACCCCATCCTCTACGAGCAGTACTTC.

The rearrangement uses TRBV27 and TRBJ1-1, with a tentative D call TRBD1 (5 bases). Trimming left V 8 bases short and J 1 base short, with 14 bases between. The CDR3 is made up of 14 amino acids. In germline, CDR1 is MNHEY, CDR2 SMNVEV (reference sequence). The CDR3 DNA is TGTGCCAGCCGATCCAGGGTCTCGAACACTGAAGCTTTCTTT. It translates to CASRSRVSNTEAFF.

The chain couples TRBV18 to TRBJ2-7; 8 positions agree with TRBD1. J gave up 4 bases and V 4 bases, and 6 bases lay outside the gene matches. Per the germline V gene, CDR1 is KGHSH and CDR2 is LQKENI. CDR3 length: 14 residues. CDR3 sequence (DNA): TGTGCCAGCTCACTTCGACAGGGGTGGTACGAGCAGTACTTC. This codes for CASSLRQGWYEQYF.

The chain is built from TRBV28 and TRBJ2-7; D possibly corresponds to TRBD1 (6 bases). CDR1 MDHEN and CDR2 SYDVKM come from the germline V gene. Trimming took 5 bases from V and 0 from J, leaving 17 bases between them. The CDR3 is 16 residues long. CDR3 in amino acids: CASSTFWGRNSYEQYF. CDR3 in DNA: TGTGCCAGCAGTACCTTTTGGGGGCGAAACTCCTACGAGCAGTACTTC.

This clone is a singleton in its sample. V usage is TRBV11-3 and J usage is TRBJ2-2, with TRBD2 matching over 8 bases. Germline V CDR1 and CDR2: SGHNT, YENEEA. The ends lost 1 base at V and 8 bases at J; junction bases unmatched: 12. This CDR3 has 17 amino acids. CDR3 sequence: CASSLVPGLGVVGELFF. For the CDR3, the DNA is TGTGCCAGCAGCTTAGTTCCGGGACTAGGGGTTGTAGGGGAGCTGTTTTTT.

The rearrangement links TRBV7-2 to TRBJ1-1, with 8 bases matching TRBD1. The V gene's germline CDR1 is SGHTA and CDR2 FQGNSA. With 5 bases clipped from V and 0 bases from J, the junction kept 8 bases outside the gene matches. The length of the CDR3 is 16 residues. The CDR3 coding sequence is TGTGCCAGCAGCACCCGACAGGGGACCATGAACACTGAAGCTTTCTTT. It codes for CASSTRQGTMNTEAFF.

The CDR3 coding sequence is TGTGCCAGCAGCTTATCAGGGACTCAGAGCTCCTACGAGCAGTACTTC. It yields the protein CASSLSGTQSSYEQYF. The chain uses TRBV7-2 and TRBJ2-7, with TRBD2 as a possible D gene (6 bases). V was pared by 2 bases and J by 0 bases, with 14 bases between. CDR1 is SGHTA, CDR2 FQGNSA, per germline. This CDR3 has 16 amino acids.

The V and J genes are TRBV28 and TRBJ1-2, with no clear D. V shed 4 bases and J shed 1 base, with 10 bases lying between them. This CDR3 contains 14 residues. CDR1 is MDHEN, CDR2 SYDVKM, per germline. Written as DNA, the CDR3 is TGTGCCAGCAGTTATAGGGCCGTTAACTATGGCTACACCTTC. This gives the protein CASSYRAVNYGYTF.

The V gene is TRBV6-1, the J gene TRBJ1-1; TRBD1 might be the D (5 bases). V dropped 6 bases and J dropped 4 bases, with 15 bases sitting between them. Germline V gene data show CDR1 as MNHNS and CDR2 as SASEGT. The CDR3 contains 14 residues. CDR3 DNA: TGTGCCAGCAGGAAGGACAACGGGGGCACTGAAGCTTTCTTT. Its translation: CASRKDNGGTEAFF.

The rearrangement links TRBV2 to TRBJ2-1; D possibly uses TRBD1 or TRBD2 (5 bases each). There are 13 residues in the CDR3. Germline assignment: CDR1 SNHLY and CDR2 FYNNEI. V was trimmed by 3 bases and J by 9 bases, leaving 12 bases between them. The chain's CDR3 is CASSEVGAGEQFF. The CDR3 DNA is TGTGCCAGCAGTGAGGTCGGGGCTGGTGAGCAGTTCTTC.

The rearrangement joins TRBV5-1 to TRBJ1-1, with a possible D match to TRBD1 (5 bases). This CDR3 comprises 16 residues. Germline CDR1 SGHRS, CDR2 YFSETQ. The germline V and J ends were trimmed by 4 bases and 4 bases, with 20 bases remaining between them. The CDR3 coding sequence is TGCGCCAGCAGCCCACTCCTTGGGGGTACAGGCACTGAAGCTTTCTTT. Amino acids: CASSPLLGGTGTEAFF.

The rearrangement links TRBV4-1 to TRBJ2-3; 9 bases fit TRBD2. With 4 bases clipped from V and 2 bases from J, the junction kept 7 bases outside the gene matches. Germline CDR1 MGHRA, CDR2 YSYEKL. This CDR3 has 16 residues. CDR3 sequence reads: CASSPEGGLATDTQYF. The DNA for the CDR3 is TGCGCCAGCAGCCCAGAAGGGGGACTAGCCACAGATACGCAGTATTTT.

This chain uses TRBV9 with TRBJ2-1; 8 bases line up with TRBD1. This CDR3 has 16 amino acids. V was pared by 1 base and J by 9 bases, with 12 bases of the junction left unmatched. Germline-derived CDR1 and CDR2 are SGDLS and YYNGEE. CDR3 DNA: TGTGCCAGCAGCGTAACCCTGGGACAGGCGCCCAGTGAGCAGTTCTTC. Translation: CASSVTLGQAPSEQFF. Based on the CDR3 plus reference TRBV9 and TRBJ2-1, the full variable domain is DSGVTQTPKHLITATGQRVTLRCSPRSGDLSVYWYQQSLDQGLQFLIQYYNGEERAKGNILERFSAQQFPDLHSELNLSSLELGDSALYFCASSVTLGQAPSEQFFGPGTRLTVL.

The rearrangement uses TRBV19 and TRBJ2-6; a weak D match, TRBD2 (5 bases). The CDR3 extends over 15 amino acids. From germline, CDR1 is LNHDA and CDR2 SQIVND (reference sequence). Trimming took 5 bases from V and 3 from J, leaving 11 bases between them. CDR3 nucleotides: TGTGCCAGTAGTCGGGGATCGGTTGGGGCCAACGTCCTGACTTTC. Residues: CASSRGSVGANVLTF.

On this clone itself: This specimen includes other DNA sequences encoding the same CDR3. J is TRBJ2-1 and V is TRBV18; D unresolved. The CDR3 consists of 13 residues. The germline V gene has CDR1 KGHSH and CDR2 LQKENI. Trimming left V 0 bases short and J 7 bases short, with 7 bases between. In DNA, the CDR3 is TGTGCCAGCTCACCACCGGGAACTAATGAGCAGTTCTTC. This codes for CASSPPGTNEQFF.

This clone was counted once. The chain has TRBV11-2 and TRBJ2-3; 10 nucleotides align to TRBD1. Trimming cost V 4 bases and J 6 bases; bases outside gene matches: 10. Germline V lookup: CDR1 SGHAT, CDR2 FQNNGV. CDR3 length: 16 amino acids. The CDR3 nucleotides are TGTGCCAGCAGCTCCAACCCCGGGACAGGGGCCGATACGCAGTATTTT. Amino acids: CASSSNPGTGADTQYF.

As concerns this clone: The sample contains more than one DNA sequence encoding this CDR3. The rearrangement uses TRBV10-3 and TRBJ1-6, with TRBD1 matching over 11 bases. The CDR3 consists of 15 residues. The junction had 6 bases not matched to a gene; V was cut back by 5 bases and J by 9 bases. The germline gives CDR1 ENHRY, CDR2 SYGVKD. Written as DNA, the CDR3 is TGTGCCATCAGTCCTGGACAGGGGGCAGGTTCACCCCTCCACTTT. Its translation is CAISPGQGAGSPLHF.

This chain links TRBV7-9 with TRBJ1-2, with 7 bases aligning to TRBD1. The CDR3 has 14 amino acids. The V and J ends lost 10 bases and 7 bases, in that order; junction bases with no gene match: 15. Germline CDR1 reads SEHNR; CDR2 reads FQNEAQ (reference sequence). CDR3 loop: CATIREGALGGYTF. DNA of the CDR3: TGTGCCACTATCCGAGAGGGGGCGTTGGGTGGCTACACCTTC.

The chain uses TRBV15 and TRBJ2-3; D may be TRBD1 (5 bases). Trimming cost V 9 bases and J 2 bases, with 9 bases left between them. Germline V gives CDR1 LNHNV, CDR2 YYDKDF (reference sequence). The CDR3 contains 12 residues. The CDR3 loop reads CATARDTDTQYF. The CDR3 DNA sequence: TGTGCCACGGCCAGGGACACAGATACGCAGTATTTT.

This clone was detected only a few times. The J gene is TRBJ2-1, the V gene TRBV5-1, with 8 positions matching TRBD2. The V and J ends lost 4 bases and 6 bases, in that order; junction bases with no gene match: 6. The CDR3 loop spans 14 amino acids. Germline lookup yields CDR1 SGHRS and CDR2 YFSETQ. CDR3 region: CASSNLGTSNEQFF. The CDR3 DNA is TGCGCCAGCAGCAACTTAGGGACTAGCAATGAGCAGTTCTTC.

This chain joins TRBV7-8 and TRBJ1-2; D is possibly TRBD1 (6 bases). In germline, CDR1 is SGHVS, CDR2 FQNEAQ. V dropped 4 bases and J dropped 4 bases, with 10 bases sitting between them. This CDR3 contains 13 residues. In nucleotides, the CDR3 is TGTGCCAGCAGCTCCACAGGGACCTATGGCTACACCTTC. It specifies CASSSTGTYGYTF.

This chain uses TRBV5-1 with TRBJ2-5; TRBD2 might be the D (6 bases). The CDR3 has 16 residues. Germline CDR1 is SGHRS and CDR2 is YFSETQ. The V end was cut by 0 bases, the J end by 0 bases, with 12 bases between. In DNA form, the CDR3 reads TGCGCCAGCAGCTTGGGGGTAGCGGAGAACCAAGAGACCCAGTACTTC. Translation gives CASSLGVAENQETQYF.

V usage is TRBV19 and J usage is TRBJ2-1, with 10 bases identical to TRBD2. J was trimmed by 7 bases and V by 0 bases; bases with no gene match: 12. The length of the CDR3 is 18 residues. Germline V gives CDR1 LNHDA, CDR2 SQIVND (reference sequence). The CDR3 DNA reads TGTGCCAGTAGTATAGATTACCCAGCGGGAGGGAGGGGAAATGAGCAGTTCTTC. It translates to CASSIDYPAGGRGNEQFF.

About this clone: Other DNA sequences in this sample translate to the same CDR3. The chain joins TRBV5-1 to TRBJ2-2; D uncertain. Per the germline V gene, CDR1 is SGHRS and CDR2 is YFSETQ. The CDR3 is 13 residues long. V dropped 0 bases and J dropped 6 bases, with 6 bases sitting between them. The CDR3 protein is CASSLGPAGELFF. CDR3 coding DNA: TGCGCCAGCAGCTTGGGTCCTGCCGGGGAGCTGTTTTTT.

This clone was recorded only once. The chain recombines TRBV6-1 with TRBJ2-7; D gene unclear. Per germline, CDR1 MNHNS and CDR2 SASEGT. V was shortened by 4 bases and J by 4 bases, with 17 bases between the two germline ends. The CDR3 runs to 15 residues. The CDR3 DNA sequence: TGTGCCAGCAGTGCCGCAGCCACCTCAGGATACGAGCAGTACTTC. Amino acid sequence: CASSAAATSGYEQYF.

The rearrangement uses TRBV4-3 and TRBJ2-3; D might be TRBD1 or TRBD2, each matching 5 bases. Trimming shortened V by 5 bases and J by 5 bases, and 11 bases separated the two germline ends. Germline loops: CDR1 LGHNA, CDR2 YSLEER. CDR3 length: 13 residues. In DNA form, the CDR3 reads TGCGCCAGCAGCTCCCGGGACGGAGATACGCAGTATTTT. Its protein product is CASSSRDGDTQYF.

The chain uses TRBV28 and TRBJ1-5, with D possibly matching TRBD1 (5 bases). There are 13 residues in the CDR3. Per germline, CDR1 MDHEN and CDR2 SYDVKM. V was pared by 8 bases and J by 7 bases, with 15 bases between. The CDR3 coding sequence is TGTGCCAGCGCATCGGGGGGACGGCAGCCCCAGCATTTT. It specifies CASASGGRQPQHF. The complete variable domain, with remaining parts taken from reference TRBV28 and TRBJ1-5, reads DVKVTQSSRYLVKRTGEKVFLECVQDMDHENMFWYRQDPGLGLRLIYFSYDVKMKEKGDIPEGYSVSREKKERFSLILESASTNQTSMYLCASASGGRQPQHFGDGTRLSIL.

The rearrangement uses TRBV6-4 and TRBJ1-1; D might be TRBD1 (6 bases). Deletions cut 6 bases from V and 3 bases from J, with 17 bases between. Germline CDR1 is MRHNA and CDR2 is SNTAGT. The CDR3 has 15 amino acids. DNA for the CDR3: TGTGCCAGCAGCCGTACAGGGTTCGGGGACACTGAAGCTTTCTTT. Protein product: CASSRTGFGDTEAFF.